These 18 T cell receptor beta chains share one sample of origin, sequenced in a study of T cells in Graves' hyperthyroidism and ophthalmopathy. Template material for amplifying TCR beta CDR3 regions consisted of RNA transcripts. First-round RT-PCR targeting the TCR CDR3 was performed with the HTBI primer set. One entry per CDR3 protein results from TCRdb running MiXCR on the multiplex PCR reads. Among about 480,000 distinct CDR3 sequences, 22% were seen once, and the ten largest hold roughly 49%. Sequenced input: blood. All receptors derive from a woman aged 70-85 years with Graves' ophthalmopathy.

This rearrangement joins TRBV7-2 to TRBJ1-1; possibly TRBD1 for D (6 bases). V was trimmed by 0 bases and J by 3 bases, leaving 14 bases between them. CDR3 length: 16 residues. Germline V lookup: CDR1 SGHTA, CDR2 FQGNSA. The CDR3 is CASSLAGGGVDTEAFF. DNA for the CDR3: TGTGCCAGCAGCTTAGCGGGGGGGGGCGTAGACACTGAAGCTTTCTTT.

This clonotype was seen only a few times. The chain combines TRBV20-1 with TRBJ2-2, with D perhaps TRBD2 (5 bases). Germline CDR1 DFQATT, CDR2 SNEGSKA (reference sequence). V lost 4 bases and J lost 5, with 17 bases in between. This CDR3 is 15 amino acids long. CDR3 DNA sequence: TGCAGTGCTACCCCTCTCGGGCGGGCGACCGGGGAGCTGTTTTTT. Residues: CSATPLGRATGELFF.

The sample holds a few counts of this clonotype. The chain has TRBV28 and TRBJ2-7; TRBD2 matches 7 bases. The CDR3 loop spans 15 amino acids. V was pared by 8 bases and J by 0 bases, with 10 bases of the junction left unmatched. CDR1 and CDR2 (germline): MDHEN, SYDVKM. For the CDR3, the DNA is TGTGCCAGCGGGGAACGGGGGAGGGGCTCCTACGAGCAGTACTTC. Protein product: CASGERGRGSYEQYF.

This clonotype showed up many times. This chain uses TRBV6-2 or TRBV6-3 with TRBJ2-1, with TRBD2 identical over 11 bases. Trimming removed 4 bases from V and 4 bases from J; junction bases left unmatched: 3. CDR3 length: 15 residues. Germline CDR1 reads MNHEY; CDR2 reads SVGEGT. The DNA of the CDR3 is TGTGCCAGCAGTTCTACTAGCGGGAGTTACAATGAGCAGTTCTTC. Translating gives CASSSTSGSYNEQFF.

This clonotype has at least ten counts. The CDR3 DNA sequence: TGCAGTGCTAGAGTCTCAGGACTACAGTTCTTC. Its protein is CSARVSGLQFF. V usage is TRBV20-1 and J usage is TRBJ2-1, with a possible D match to TRBD2 (6 bases). This CDR3 spans 11 amino acids. Per the germline V gene, CDR1 is DFQATT and CDR2 is SNEGSKA (reference sequence). Between the trimmed V and J ends, which lost 1 base and 13 bases, there was a span of 11 bases.

The V gene is TRBV3-1, the J gene TRBJ2-2; 7 bases match TRBD1. This CDR3 is 15 amino acids long. The V gene's germline CDR1 is LGHDT and CDR2 YNNKEL (reference sequence). After removal of 7 bases from V and 8 bases from J, the junction contained 13 bases not matched to a gene. CDR3 protein: CASMTSRGLLGELFF. As DNA, the CDR3 is TGTGCCAGCATGACCTCGAGGGGGCTACTAGGGGAGCTGTTTTTT.

There are a few counts of this clonotype. This rearrangement joins TRBV6-2 or TRBV6-3 to TRBJ2-2, with 7 bases matching TRBD2. This CDR3 comprises 18 residues. V shed 4 bases, J shed 0 bases, and the junction held 11 bases outside the gene matches. Germline CDR1 and CDR2: MNHEY and SVGEGT. CDR3 in amino acids: CASSSRAGDLANTGELFF. CDR3 bases: TGTGCCAGCAGTTCTCGCGCGGGAGACCTCGCGAACACCGGGGAGCTGTTTTTT.

This clonotype was counted only a few times. The CDR3 spells CASREGPSSYNEQFF. Written as DNA, the CDR3 is TGTGCCAGCAGGGAGGGACCTAGCTCCTACAATGAGCAGTTCTTC. V gene TRBV7-3 combines with J gene TRBJ2-1; TRBD2 might be the D (6 bases). Germline CDR1 and CDR2: SGHTA and FQGTGA. The CDR3 consists of 15 residues. V shed 6 bases and J shed 0 bases, with 12 bases lying between them.

This clonotype was found a few times. J is TRBJ2-1 and V is TRBV7-2; 9 nucleotides match TRBD2. The V segment lost 4 bases and the J segment 8 bases; nucleotides outside the gene matches: 12. Germline-derived CDR1 and CDR2 are SGHTA and FQGNSA. This CDR3 has 16 amino acids. In DNA form, the CDR3 reads TGTGCCAGCAGCTGGTCTCTAGCGGGAAGTGGGTATGAGCAGTTCTTC. It translates to CASSWSLAGSGYEQFF. Full variable domain (rest looked up from reference TRBV7-2 and TRBJ2-1): GAGVSQSPSNKVTEKGKDVELRCDPISGHTALYWYRQSLGQGLEFLIYFQGNSAPDKSGLPSDRFSAERTGGSVSTLTIQRTQQEDSAVYLCASSWSLAGSGYEQFFGPGTRLTVL.

This sequence joins TRBV19 and TRBJ2-1, with D unresolved. Trimming pared 1 base from V and 10 bases from J, leaving 5 bases between. Germline V gene data show CDR1 as LNHDA and CDR2 as SQIVND (reference sequence). The CDR3 loop spans 11 amino acids. The CDR3 DNA reads as TGTGCCAGTAGTATAGTAGGAGAGCAGTTCTTC. Its protein is CASSIVGEQFF.

The J gene is TRBJ2-5, the V gene TRBV5-6, with D perhaps TRBD2 (6 bases). Trimming removed 3 bases from V and 4 bases from J, with 13 bases in between. From germline, CDR1 is SGHDT and CDR2 YYEEEE. This CDR3 spans 14 amino acids. The DNA of the CDR3 is TGTGCCAGCAGCTGGGGTGCGGGACGAGAGACCCAGTACTTC. The encoded protein is CASSWGAGRETQYF. Supplemented by reference TRBV5-6 and TRBJ2-5, the full variable domain reads DAGVTQSPTHLIKTRGQQVTLRCSPKSGHDTVSWYQQALGQGPQFIFQYYEEEERQRGNFPDRFSGHQFPNYSSELNVNALLLGDSALYLCASSWGAGRETQYFGPGTRLLVL.

This clonotype was observed many times. This sequence joins TRBV7-9 and TRBJ2-7; D gene uncertain. V was clipped by 6 bases and J by 0 bases, with 9 bases between them. Germline-derived CDR1 and CDR2 are SEHNR and FQNEAQ (reference sequence). The CDR3 totals 13 residues. The CDR3 loop reads CASSFSGSYEQYF. CDR3 nucleotide sequence: TGTGCCAGCAGTTTTTCAGGCTCCTACGAGCAGTACTTC.

The table lists this clonotype with a few counts. The DNA of the CDR3 is TGTGCCAGCAGTGAAAGACGTCCCTCTAACACTGAAGCTTTCTTT. Residues: CASSERRPSNTEAFF. The rearrangement uses TRBV2 and TRBJ1-1, with D uncertain. The V gene lost 2 bases and the J gene lost 2 bases, with 12 bases spanning the gap. Germline loops: CDR1 SNHLY, CDR2 FYNNEI. There are 15 residues in the CDR3.

This clonotype was detected many times. The rearrangement uses TRBV28 and TRBJ2-7; no reliable D call. Germline lookup yields CDR1 MDHEN and CDR2 SYDVKM. The V gene lost 2 bases and the J gene lost 3 bases, with 11 bases spanning the gap. This CDR3 contains 14 residues. CDR3 in amino acids: CASSLTAPLYEQYF. DNA for the CDR3: TGTGCCAGCAGTTTAACGGCCCCCCTCTACGAGCAGTACTTC. The complete variable domain, with remaining parts taken from reference TRBV28 and TRBJ2-7, reads DVKVTQSSRYLVKRTGEKVFLECVQDMDHENMFWYRQDPGLGLRLIYFSYDVKMKEKGDIPEGYSVSREKKERFSLILESASTNQTSMYLCASSLTAPLYEQYFGPGTRLTVT.

This chain links TRBV4-1 with TRBJ2-2; possibly TRBD2 for D (5 bases). From germline, CDR1 is MGHRA and CDR2 YSYEKL. Trimming pared 4 bases from V and 3 bases from J, leaving 9 bases between. The CDR3 loop spans 14 amino acids. The CDR3 DNA sequence: TGCGCCAGCAGCCCCCAGCGGTACACCGGGGAGCTGTTTTTT. Its protein product is CASSPQRYTGELFF.

In this sample, this clonotype turned up a few times. The rearrangement uses TRBV7-8 and TRBJ2-2; 8 nucleotides match TRBD1. J gave up 7 bases and V 3 bases, and 4 bases lay outside the gene matches. The CDR3 totals 14 residues. Germline V lookup: CDR1 SGHVS, CDR2 FQNEAQ. CDR3 bases: TGTGCCAGCAGCTTCCAGGGGGCTGGCGGGGAGCTGTTTTTT. It is translated as CASSFQGAGGELFF. Filled out from reference TRBV7-8 and TRBJ2-2, the complete variable domain reads GAGVSQSPRYKVAKRGQDVALRCDPISGHVSLFWYQQALGQGPEFLTYFQNEAQLDKSGLPSDRFFAERPEGSVSTLKIQRTQQEDSAVYLCASSFQGAGGELFFGEGSRLTVL.

There are many counts of this clonotype. V and J are TRBV6-2 or TRBV6-3 and TRBJ2-7; 8 nucleotides line up with TRBD2. Germline V gene data show CDR1 as MNHEY and CDR2 as SVGEGT. This CDR3 contains 16 residues. The trim removed 2 bases at V and 0 bases at J, leaving 6 bases unmatched. The CDR3 DNA reads as TGTGCCAGCAGTTACGCGGGGGGCAGGGGCTCCTACGAGCAGTACTTC. Its protein is CASSYAGGRGSYEQYF.

This clonotype was recorded many times. The genes are TRBV18 and TRBJ2-3; D remains unclear. Germline values: CDR1 KGHSH, CDR2 LQKENI. This CDR3 spans 13 amino acids. The germline V and J ends were trimmed by 0 bases and 2 bases, with 3 bases remaining between them. The CDR3 nucleotides are TGTGCCAGCTCACCACCGAACACAGATACGCAGTATTTT. It specifies CASSPPNTDTQYF.